Shown below are 29 T cell receptor beta chains from a single sample sequenced in a study of T cell repertoires in cytomegalovirus infection. TCRdb fed the reads into MiXCR, producing one record per CDR3 protein. The sample includes roughly 310,000 distinct CDR3 sequences, 25% to 35% of them seen just once. Their target antigens are unknown. The specimen was cultured PBMCs, collected from culture after CMV antigen stimulation. These TCRs come from a human donor in good health (CMV status not recorded). Some clones in this sample may be carry-over from other donors' samples.

The chain recombines TRBV12-3 or TRBV12-4 with TRBJ2-6; no firm D call. There are 14 residues in the CDR3. The germline V and J ends were trimmed by 3 bases and 2 bases, with 5 bases remaining between them. CDR3 sequence reads: CASSFAAGANVLTF. The CDR3 DNA is TGTGCCAGCAGTTTTGCTGCTGGGGCCAACGTCCTGACTTTC.

The V and J genes are TRBV19 and TRBJ2-1, with 7 bases matching TRBD2. This CDR3 is 16 amino acids long. Per the germline V gene, CDR1 is LNHDA and CDR2 is SQIVND (reference sequence). Trimming removed 6 bases from V and 4 bases from J; junction bases left unmatched: 12. CDR3 sequence reads: CASSQSTSEPYNEQFF. In DNA form, the CDR3 reads TGTGCCAGTAGCCAATCCACTAGCGAGCCTTACAATGAGCAGTTCTTC.

V is TRBV7-9 and J is TRBJ2-6; possibly TRBD1 or TRBD2 for D (6 bases each). This CDR3 has 17 amino acids. CDR1 and CDR2 from the germline V gene are SEHNR and FQNEAQ (reference sequence). V gave up 5 bases and J gave up 2 bases, with 16 bases separating them. The CDR3 DNA sequence: TGTGCCAGCAGCCCGATTCTCGGGGGCCCTGGGGCCAACGTCCTGACTTTC. This encodes CASSPILGGPGANVLTF.

In its sample, this clonotype was seen a few times. V is TRBV12-3 or TRBV12-4 and J is TRBJ2-7, with 9 bases lining up with TRBD2. The CDR3 consists of 18 residues. V gave up 5 bases and J gave up 3 bases; unmatched junction bases: 17. The CDR3 sequence is CASSEGGLAFLTLYEQYF. CDR3 in DNA: TGTGCCAGCAGTGAAGGGGGACTAGCTTTCCTTACCCTCTACGAGCAGTACTTC.

This clonotype came up many times. The chain carries TRBV7-2 and TRBJ2-1, with D hard to call. Germline CDR1 and CDR2: SGHTA and FQGNSA. The CDR3 is 15 residues long. Trimming took off 3 bases at V and 2 bases at J, with 11 bases between the two ends. The CDR3 sequence is CASSFYDNPYNEQFF. The CDR3 DNA follows: TGTGCCAGCAGCTTTTACGACAACCCCTACAATGAGCAGTTCTTC. The full variable domain, with the rest looked up from reference TRBV7-2 and TRBJ2-1, is GAGVSQSPSNKVTEKGKDVELRCDPISGHTALYWYRQSLGQGLEFLIYFQGNSAPDKSGLPSDRFSAERTGGSVSTLTIQRTQQEDSAVYLCASSFYDNPYNEQFFGPGTRLTVL.

This rearrangement joins TRBV2 to TRBJ2-2; D remains ambiguous. Germline V gene lookup returns CDR1 SNHLY and CDR2 FYNNEI. The CDR3 spans 13 residues. V lost 8 bases and J lost 0, with 7 bases in between. The CDR3 here is CASGRANTGELFF. CDR3 coding DNA: TGTGCCAGCGGACGGGCGAACACCGGGGAGCTGTTTTTT.

This clonotype was seen only once. The chain recombines TRBV28 with TRBJ1-1, with D uncertain. CDR1 is MDHEN and CDR2 is SYDVKM in the germline V gene. The CDR3 spans 13 residues. Deletions cut 2 bases from V and 1 base from J, with 5 bases between. The CDR3 DNA reads as TGTGCCAGCAGTTTACTTGCGAACACTGAAGCTTTCTTT. Amino acids: CASSLLANTEAFF.

This clonotype was seen a few times. The chain joins TRBV11-2 to TRBJ2-1; no reliable D call. The germline V gene encodes CDR1 SGHAT and CDR2 FQNNGV. V was cut by 3 bases and J by 0 bases, with 15 bases left in between. The CDR3 loop spans 17 amino acids. The CDR3 loop is CASSFTPTHRSYNEQFF. The CDR3 coding sequence is TGTGCCAGCAGCTTCACACCTACCCACCGCTCCTACAATGAGCAGTTCTTC. Full variable domain (rest looked up from reference TRBV11-2 and TRBJ2-1): EAGVAQSPRYKIIEKRQSVAFWCNPISGHATLYWYQQILGQGPKLLIQFQNNGVVDDSQLPKDRFSAERLKGVDSTLKIQPAKLEDSAVYLCASSFTPTHRSYNEQFFGPGTRLTVL.

The table lists this clonotype with many counts. This sequence joins TRBV7-9 and TRBJ2-2; 7 bases fit TRBD1. Trimming at V came to 5 bases and at J to 7 bases, leaving 7 bases not matched to a gene. There are 14 residues in the CDR3. The germline V gene encodes CDR1 SEHNR and CDR2 FQNEAQ (reference sequence). In DNA form, the CDR3 reads TGTGCCAGCAGCCTCGGGACAGACTTCGGGGAGCTGTTTTTT. Translating gives CASSLGTDFGELFF. Filled out from reference TRBV7-9 and TRBJ2-2, the complete variable domain reads DTGVSQNPRHKITKRGQNVTFRCDPISEHNRLYWYRQTLGQGPEFLTYFQNEAQLEKSRLLSDRFSAERPKGSFSTLEIQRTEQGDSAMYLCASSLGTDFGELFFGEGSRLTVL.

This clonotype has a handful of counts. V gene TRBV7-2 combines with J gene TRBJ2-5; D call uncertain. The length of the CDR3 is 14 residues. V lost 5 bases to trimming and J lost 5 bases, with 15 bases between them. Germline V gene data show CDR1 as SGHTA and CDR2 as FQGNSA. The CDR3 reads CASSAMGREETQYF. The CDR3, as DNA: TGTGCCAGCAGCGCCATGGGCCGAGAGGAGACCCAGTACTTC.

The chain carries TRBV7-9 and TRBJ1-1, with 8 positions matching TRBD1. The junction had 10 bases not matched to a gene; V was cut back by 5 bases and J by 5 bases. CDR1 is SEHNR, CDR2 FQNEAQ, per germline (reference sequence). This CDR3 is 15 amino acids long. For the CDR3, the DNA is TGTGCCAGCAGCCGTAATCAGGGGGCGCTTACTGAAGCTTTCTTT. It encodes CASSRNQGALTEAFF.

The CDR3 region is CASSIDAYGGVYQETQYF. CDR3 coding DNA: TGTGCCAGTAGTATAGATGCCTACGGTGGAGTCTACCAAGAGACCCAGTACTTC. The chain recombines TRBV19 with TRBJ2-5; no reliable D call. Germline V CDR1 and CDR2: LNHDA, SQIVND (reference sequence). The V gene lost 0 bases and the J gene lost 0 bases, with 17 bases spanning the gap. CDR3 size: 18 residues.

The CDR3: CASSLTSGNAGANVLTF. In DNA, the CDR3 is TGTGCCAGCAGTTTGACTAGCGGGAATGCTGGGGCCAACGTCCTGACTTTC. The chain employs TRBV27 and TRBJ2-6; 11 positions agree with TRBD2. From germline, CDR1 is MNHEY and CDR2 SMNVEV (reference sequence). CDR3 length: 17 amino acids. V dropped 3 bases and J dropped 2; count of bases not matched to a gene: 3.

This clonotype was observed a few times. V usage is TRBV28 and J usage is TRBJ1-1; a weak D match, TRBD1 (5 bases). Between the trimmed V and J ends, which lost 4 bases and 0 bases, there was a span of 9 bases. Germline assignment: CDR1 MDHEN and CDR2 SYDVKM. The CDR3 has 14 amino acids. CDR3 residues: CASSSGPMNTEAFF. CDR3 DNA sequence: TGTGCCAGCAGTTCGGGACCGATGAACACTGAAGCTTTCTTT.

This clonotype was seen a few times. The chain links TRBV19 to TRBJ1-5; a possible D gene is TRBD1 (5 bases). The length of the CDR3 is 14 residues. Germline V gives CDR1 LNHDA, CDR2 SQIVND (reference sequence). The germline V and J ends were trimmed by 3 bases and 6 bases, with 12 bases remaining between them. The CDR3 DNA sequence: TGTGCCAGTAGTATTGGAGGGGTGGGTCAGCCCCAGCATTTT. It codes for CASSIGGVGQPQHF.

This chain uses TRBV28 with TRBJ1-2, with no clear D. This CDR3 is 13 amino acids long. V lost 3 bases and J 5 bases, leaving 10 bases between the germline ends. From germline, CDR1 is MDHEN and CDR2 SYDVKM. The CDR3 is CASSLPGAYGYTF. As DNA, the CDR3 is TGTGCCAGCAGTTTGCCGGGAGCGTATGGCTACACCTTC.

The chain employs TRBV7-2 and TRBJ1-5, with unresolved D. This CDR3 region has 15 residues. V was cut by 1 base and J by 6 bases, with 13 bases left in between. CDR1 is SGHTA, CDR2 FQGNSA, per germline. CDR3: CASSLDGRVFQPQHF. The CDR3 coding sequence is TGTGCCAGCAGCTTAGATGGGAGGGTTTTTCAGCCCCAGCATTTT.

The chain links TRBV28 to TRBJ1-2, with TRBD1 identical over 7 bases. V was clipped by 2 bases and J by 8 bases; unmatched bases: 5. This CDR3 is 13 amino acids long. Germline V gives CDR1 MDHEN, CDR2 SYDVKM. Written as DNA, the CDR3 is TGTGCCAGCAGTTTAGGTGAGGGGGCCGGCTACACCTTC. It specifies CASSLGEGAGYTF.

The rearrangement links TRBV20-1 to TRBJ2-1; D may be TRBD2 (5 bases). Germline values: CDR1 DFQATT, CDR2 SNEGSKA (reference sequence). The CDR3 sequence is 14 residues long. V lost 6 bases and J lost 4, with 16 bases in between. CDR3 protein: CSAPPAGDYNEQFF. DNA for the CDR3: TGCAGTGCCCCCCCCGCGGGTGATTACAATGAGCAGTTCTTC.

This clonotype has just a few counts. This chain uses TRBV28 with TRBJ2-1, with TRBD2 as a possible D gene (6 bases). Germline V gives CDR1 MDHEN, CDR2 SYDVKM. The CDR3 length is 16 residues. Trimming stripped 3 bases from V and 3 bases from J, with 15 bases between. The chain's CDR3 is CASSLGGPGYYNEQFF. In DNA form, the CDR3 reads TGTGCCAGCAGTTTGGGAGGACCTGGGTACTACAATGAGCAGTTCTTC.

In its sample, this clonotype was seen many times. The chain uses TRBV11-2 and TRBJ2-7, with 8 bases lining up with TRBD2. Unmatched junction bases numbered 12, after V lost 3 bases and J lost 2 bases. Per germline, CDR1 SGHAT and CDR2 FQNNGV. CDR3 length: 17 amino acids. CDR3 residues: CASSFWGSGLGAYEQYF. As DNA, the CDR3 is TGTGCCAGCAGCTTCTGGGGGTCGGGACTAGGAGCCTACGAGCAGTACTTC.

The chain uses TRBV27 and TRBJ2-1; D is ambiguous. CDR1 MNHEY and CDR2 SMNVEV come from the germline V gene (reference sequence). V was cut by 3 bases and J by 7 bases, with 7 bases left in between. The CDR3 has 12 residues. The CDR3 region has the DNA TGTGCCAGCAGTTTGTGGGCGAATGAGCAGTTCTTC. This gives the protein CASSLWANEQFF.

The chain joins TRBV3-1 to TRBJ2-7; 8 positions match TRBD1. Germline V gene data show CDR1 as LGHDT and CDR2 as YNNKEL (reference sequence). CDR3 length equals 14 residues. The V segment lost 0 bases and the J segment 4 bases; nucleotides outside the gene matches: 2. The CDR3, as DNA: TGTGCCAGCAGCCAAGATACAGGGGGGTACGAGCAGTACTTC. Its translation is CASSQDTGGYEQYF.

The chain uses TRBV11-2 and TRBJ2-1; TRBD2 matches at 8 bases. The CDR3 totals 16 residues. The V gene end was trimmed by 3 bases and the J gene end by 3 bases; junction bases not matched to a gene: 7. Germline assignment: CDR1 SGHAT and CDR2 FQNNGV. As DNA, the CDR3 is TGTGCCAGCAGCTTCGATGGTAGCGGGGTCTACAATGAGCAGTTCTTC. Translating gives CASSFDGSGVYNEQFF.

This clonotype was counted many times. The chain carries TRBV20-1 and TRBJ2-1; D ambiguous. V gave up 6 bases and J gave up 4 bases, with 16 bases separating them. Germline CDR1 DFQATT, CDR2 SNEGSKA (reference sequence). CDR3 length: 14 amino acids. The CDR3 DNA follows: TGCAGTGCCCCACTCTTCGGTCTTTACAATGAGCAGTTCTTC. Its translation is CSAPLFGLYNEQFF.

The chain links TRBV6-6 to TRBJ2-1; D unresolved. Trimming took 2 bases from V and 3 from J, leaving 14 bases between them. The CDR3 runs to 16 residues. CDR1 and CDR2 from the germline V gene are MNHNY and SVGAGI (reference sequence). This chain's CDR3 is CASSYLTDPLYNEQFF. The DNA of the CDR3 is TGTGCCAGCAGTTACCTGACTGACCCTCTCTACAATGAGCAGTTCTTC.

The chain is built from TRBV2 and TRBJ1-1; the D gene is possibly TRBD1 (5 bases). The CDR3 length is 14 residues. Per the germline V gene, CDR1 is SNHLY and CDR2 is FYNNEI. V was trimmed by 8 bases and J by 0 bases, leaving 13 bases between them. The chain's CDR3 is CASLVQALNTEAFF. Here the CDR3 DNA reads TGTGCCAGCTTGGTACAGGCTTTGAACACTGAAGCTTTCTTT.

This chain links TRBV19 with TRBJ2-5; D might be TRBD1 (6 bases). The CDR3 contains 13 residues. Trimming removed 11 bases at V and 2 bases at J, with 15 bases between. CDR1 and CDR2 (germline): LNHDA, SQIVND (reference sequence). This chain's CDR3 is CAGHETGQETQYF. In nucleotides, the CDR3 is TGTGCCGGACACGAGACAGGACAAGAGACCCAGTACTTC. The variable domain in full, completed from reference TRBV19 and TRBJ2-5, reads DGGITQSPKYLFRKEGQNVTLSCEQNLNHDAMYWYRQDPGQGLRLIYYSQIVNDFQKGDIAEGYSVSREKKESFPLTVTSAQKNPTAFYLCAGHETGQETQYFGPGTRLLVL.

The chain is built from TRBV6-1 and TRBJ2-1; D may be TRBD2 (6 bases). The CDR3 is 15 amino acids. The ends were cut back, 7 bases at V and 0 bases at J, with 13 bases in the middle. Germline V CDR1 and CDR2: MNHNS, SASEGT. In DNA form, the CDR3 reads TGTGCCAGCAAAAAAGGCGGGACCTCCTACAATGAGCAGTTCTTC. It is translated as CASKKGGTSYNEQFF.